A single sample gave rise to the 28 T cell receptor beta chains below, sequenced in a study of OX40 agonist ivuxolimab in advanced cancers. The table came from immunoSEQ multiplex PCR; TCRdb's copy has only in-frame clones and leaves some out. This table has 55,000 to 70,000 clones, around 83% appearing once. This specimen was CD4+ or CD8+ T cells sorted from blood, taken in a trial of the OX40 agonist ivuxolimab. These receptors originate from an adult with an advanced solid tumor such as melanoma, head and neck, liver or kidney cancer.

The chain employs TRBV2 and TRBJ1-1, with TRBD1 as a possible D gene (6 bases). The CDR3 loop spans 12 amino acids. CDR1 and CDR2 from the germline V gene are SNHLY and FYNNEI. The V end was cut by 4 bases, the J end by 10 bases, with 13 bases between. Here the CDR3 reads CASSGGATGAFF. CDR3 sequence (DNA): TGTGCCAGCAGTGGGGGGGCGACAGGAGCTTTCTTT.

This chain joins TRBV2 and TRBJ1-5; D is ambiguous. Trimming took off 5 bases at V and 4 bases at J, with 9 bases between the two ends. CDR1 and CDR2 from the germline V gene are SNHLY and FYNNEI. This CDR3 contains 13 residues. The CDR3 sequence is CASSPAGNQPQHF. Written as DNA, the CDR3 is TGTGCCAGCAGTCCGGCGGGGAATCAGCCCCAGCATTTT.

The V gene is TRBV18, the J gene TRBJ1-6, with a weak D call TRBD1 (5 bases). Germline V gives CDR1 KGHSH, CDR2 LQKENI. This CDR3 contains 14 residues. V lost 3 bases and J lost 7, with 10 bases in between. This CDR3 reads CASSPRDSNSPLHF. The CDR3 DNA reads TGTGCCAGCTCACCTAGAGACAGCAATTCACCCCTCCACTTT.

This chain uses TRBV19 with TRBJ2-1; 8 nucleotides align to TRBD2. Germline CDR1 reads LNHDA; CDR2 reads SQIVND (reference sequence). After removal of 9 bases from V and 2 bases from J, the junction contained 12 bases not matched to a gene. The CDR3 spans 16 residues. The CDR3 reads CARASPSGGPYNEQFF. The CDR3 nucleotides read TGTGCCAGGGCATCCCCCAGCGGGGGTCCCTACAATGAGCAGTTCTTC.

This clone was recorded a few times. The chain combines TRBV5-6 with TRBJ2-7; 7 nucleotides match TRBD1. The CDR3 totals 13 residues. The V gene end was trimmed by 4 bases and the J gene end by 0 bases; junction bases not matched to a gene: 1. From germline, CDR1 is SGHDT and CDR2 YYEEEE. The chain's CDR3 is CASSGDSSYEQYF. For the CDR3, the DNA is TGTGCCAGCAGCGGGGACAGCTCCTACGAGCAGTACTTC.

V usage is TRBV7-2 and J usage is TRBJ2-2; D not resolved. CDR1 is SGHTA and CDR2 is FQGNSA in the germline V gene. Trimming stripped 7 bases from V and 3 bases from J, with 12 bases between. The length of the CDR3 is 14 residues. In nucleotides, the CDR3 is TGTGCCAGCACCGGGCCTGGGGACACCGGGGAGCTGTTTTTT. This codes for CASTGPGDTGELFF.

The CDR3 sequence: CSVSQGGAGNTGELFF. Here the CDR3 DNA reads TGCAGCGTTTCCCAAGGGGGGGCTGGGAACACCGGGGAGCTGTTTTTT. J is TRBJ2-2 and V is TRBV29-1; D might be TRBD2 (7 bases). The ends were cut back, 5 bases at V and 1 base at J, with 17 bases in the middle. The CDR3 contains 16 residues. CDR1 and CDR2 (germline): SQVTM, ANQGSEA.

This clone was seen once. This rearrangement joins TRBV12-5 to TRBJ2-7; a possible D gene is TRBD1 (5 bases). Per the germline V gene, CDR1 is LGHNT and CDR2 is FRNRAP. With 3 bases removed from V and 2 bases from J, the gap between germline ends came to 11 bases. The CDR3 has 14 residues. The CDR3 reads CASGFFPRAYEQYF. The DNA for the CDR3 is TGTGCTAGTGGTTTCTTTCCCAGGGCCTACGAGCAGTACTTC.

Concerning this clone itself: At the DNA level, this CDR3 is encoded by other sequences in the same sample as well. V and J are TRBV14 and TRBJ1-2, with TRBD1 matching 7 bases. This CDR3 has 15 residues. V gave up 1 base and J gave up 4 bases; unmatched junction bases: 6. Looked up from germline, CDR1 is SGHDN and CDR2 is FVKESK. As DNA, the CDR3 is TGTGCCAGCAGCCAAGTACCGGGACAGACCTATGGCTACACCTTC. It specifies CASSQVPGQTYGYTF. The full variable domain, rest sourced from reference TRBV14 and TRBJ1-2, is EAGVTQFPSHSVIEKGQTVTLRCDPISGHDNLYWYRRVMGKEIKFLLHFVKESKQDESGMPNNRFLAERTGGTYSTLKVQPAELEDSGVYFCASSQVPGQTYGYTFGSGTRLTVV.

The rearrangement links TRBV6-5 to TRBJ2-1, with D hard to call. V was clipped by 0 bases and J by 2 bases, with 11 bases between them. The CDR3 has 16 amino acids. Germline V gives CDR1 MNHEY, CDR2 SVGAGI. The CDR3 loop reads CASSYSAVPPYNEQFF. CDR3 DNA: TGTGCCAGCAGTTACTCCGCGGTACCCCCCTACAATGAGCAGTTCTTC.

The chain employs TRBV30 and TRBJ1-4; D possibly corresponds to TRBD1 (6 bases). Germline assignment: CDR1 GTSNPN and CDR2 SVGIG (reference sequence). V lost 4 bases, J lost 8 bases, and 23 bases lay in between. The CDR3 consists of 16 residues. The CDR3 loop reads CAWKWGLVPQREKLFF. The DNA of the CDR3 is TGTGCCTGGAAATGGGGGCTGGTTCCCCAGAGGGAAAAACTGTTTTTT.

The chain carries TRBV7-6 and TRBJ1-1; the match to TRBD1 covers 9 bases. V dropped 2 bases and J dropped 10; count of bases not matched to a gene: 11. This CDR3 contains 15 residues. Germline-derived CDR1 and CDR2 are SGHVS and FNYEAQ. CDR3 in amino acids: CASSLYPTGGGRAFF. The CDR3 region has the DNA TGTGCCAGCAGCTTATATCCAACAGGGGGCGGCCGAGCTTTCTTT.

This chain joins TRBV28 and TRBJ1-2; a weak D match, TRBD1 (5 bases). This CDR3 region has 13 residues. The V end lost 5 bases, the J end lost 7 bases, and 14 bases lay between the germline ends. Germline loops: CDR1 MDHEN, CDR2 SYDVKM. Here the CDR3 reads CASSLDSDSGYTF. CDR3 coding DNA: TGTGCCAGCAGTCTTGACAGCGATTCTGGCTACACCTTC.

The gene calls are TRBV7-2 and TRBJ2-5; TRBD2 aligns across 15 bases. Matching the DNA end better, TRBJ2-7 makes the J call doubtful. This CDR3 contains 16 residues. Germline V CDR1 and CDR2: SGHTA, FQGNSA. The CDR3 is CASSGTSGGSFYEQYF. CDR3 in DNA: TGTGCCAGCAGCGGGACTAGCGGGGGGTCCTTCTACGAGCAGTACTTC.

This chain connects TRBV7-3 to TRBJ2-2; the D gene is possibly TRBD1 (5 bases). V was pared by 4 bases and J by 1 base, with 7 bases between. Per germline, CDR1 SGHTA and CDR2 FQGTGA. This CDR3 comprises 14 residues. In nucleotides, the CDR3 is TGTGCCAGCAGCTCCCAGGGGAACACCGGGGAGCTGTTTTTT. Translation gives CASSSQGNTGELFF.

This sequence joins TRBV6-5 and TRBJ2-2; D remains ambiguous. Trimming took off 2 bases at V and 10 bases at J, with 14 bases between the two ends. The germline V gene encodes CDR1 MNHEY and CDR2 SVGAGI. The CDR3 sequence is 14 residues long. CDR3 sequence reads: CASSYTSVSEELFF. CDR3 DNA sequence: TGTGCCAGCAGTTACACCTCGGTCAGCGAGGAGCTGTTTTTT.

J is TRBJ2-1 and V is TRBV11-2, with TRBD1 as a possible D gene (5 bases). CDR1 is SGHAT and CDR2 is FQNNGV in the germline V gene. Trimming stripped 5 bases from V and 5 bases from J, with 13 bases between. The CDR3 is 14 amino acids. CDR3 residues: CASSQTTGNNEQFF. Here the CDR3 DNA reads TGTGCCAGCAGCCAGACCACAGGAAACAATGAGCAGTTCTTC. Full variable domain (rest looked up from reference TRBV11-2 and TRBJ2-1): EAGVAQSPRYKIIEKRQSVAFWCNPISGHATLYWYQQILGQGPKLLIQFQNNGVVDDSQLPKDRFSAERLKGVDSTLKIQPAKLEDSAVYLCASSQTTGNNEQFFGPGTRLTVL.

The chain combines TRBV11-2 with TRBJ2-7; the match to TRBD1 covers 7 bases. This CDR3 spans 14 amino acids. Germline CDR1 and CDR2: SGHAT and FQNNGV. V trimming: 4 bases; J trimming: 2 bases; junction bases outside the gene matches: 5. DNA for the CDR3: TGTGCCAGCAGCTACCAACAGGGGCCCTACGAGCAGTACTTC. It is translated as CASSYQQGPYEQYF.

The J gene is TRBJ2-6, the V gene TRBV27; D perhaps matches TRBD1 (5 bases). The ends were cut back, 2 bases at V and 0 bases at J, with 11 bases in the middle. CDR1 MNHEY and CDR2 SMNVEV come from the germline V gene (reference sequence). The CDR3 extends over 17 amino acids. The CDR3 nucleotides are TGTGCCAGCAGTTTAGCCAGGGTACCCTCTGGGGCCAACGTCCTGACTTTC. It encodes CASSLARVPSGANVLTF. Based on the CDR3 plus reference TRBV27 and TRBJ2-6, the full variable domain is EAQVTQNPRYLITVTGKKLTVTCSQNMNHEYMSWYRQDPGLGLRQIYYSMNVEVTDKGDVPEGYKVSRKEKRNFPLILESPSPNQTSLYFCASSLARVPSGANVLTFGAGSRLTVL.

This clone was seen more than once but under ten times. The CDR3 loop is CASSYNLNTIYF. In nucleotides, the CDR3 is TGTGCCAGCAGTTACAATCTGAACACCATATATTTT. The chain combines TRBV6-6 with TRBJ1-3, with no clear D. V was shortened by 2 bases and J by 7 bases, with 6 bases between the two germline ends. CDR3 length equals 12 residues. CDR1 and CDR2 (germline): MNHNY, SVGAGI (reference sequence).

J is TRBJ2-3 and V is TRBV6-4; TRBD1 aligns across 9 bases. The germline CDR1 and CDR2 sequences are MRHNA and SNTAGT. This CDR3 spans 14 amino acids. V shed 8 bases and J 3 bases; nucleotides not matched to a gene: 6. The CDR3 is CASRSGQGTDTQYF. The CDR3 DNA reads TGTGCCAGCCGTTCGGGACAGGGAACAGATACGCAGTATTTT.

The CDR3 loop reads CASSPTSGGWDTQYF. The CDR3 region has the DNA TGTGCCAGCTCACCTACGTCAGGGGGCTGGGATACGCAGTATTTT. The chain links TRBV18 to TRBJ2-3, with 8 positions matching TRBD1. The CDR3 length is 15 residues. Looked up from germline, CDR1 is KGHSH and CDR2 is LQKENI. After removal of 3 bases from V and 6 bases from J, the junction contained 8 bases not matched to a gene. The variable domain in full, completed from reference TRBV18 and TRBJ2-3, reads NAGVMQNPRHLVRRRGQEARLRCSPMKGHSHVYWYRQLPEEGLKFMVYLQKENIIDESGMPKERFSAEFPKEGPSILRIQQVVRGDSAAYFCASSPTSGGWDTQYFGPGTRLTVL.

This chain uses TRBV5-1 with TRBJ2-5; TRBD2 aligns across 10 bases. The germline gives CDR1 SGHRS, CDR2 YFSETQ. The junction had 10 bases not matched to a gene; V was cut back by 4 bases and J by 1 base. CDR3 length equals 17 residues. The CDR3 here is CASSPGGLAGAQETQYF. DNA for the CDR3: TGCGCCAGCAGCCCCGGGGGGCTAGCGGGGGCCCAAGAGACCCAGTACTTC.

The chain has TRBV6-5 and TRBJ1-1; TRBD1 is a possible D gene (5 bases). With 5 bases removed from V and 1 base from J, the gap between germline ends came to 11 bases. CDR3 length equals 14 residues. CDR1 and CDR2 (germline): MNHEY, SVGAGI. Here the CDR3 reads CASSRPGRNTEAFF. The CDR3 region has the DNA TGTGCCAGCAGTCGACCAGGGCGGAACACTGAAGCTTTCTTT.

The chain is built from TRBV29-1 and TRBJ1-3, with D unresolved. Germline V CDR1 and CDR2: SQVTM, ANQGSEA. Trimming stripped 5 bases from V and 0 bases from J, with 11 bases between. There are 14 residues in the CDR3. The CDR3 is CSVQAENSGNTIYF. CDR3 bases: TGCAGCGTTCAGGCAGAGAACTCTGGAAACACCATATATTTT.

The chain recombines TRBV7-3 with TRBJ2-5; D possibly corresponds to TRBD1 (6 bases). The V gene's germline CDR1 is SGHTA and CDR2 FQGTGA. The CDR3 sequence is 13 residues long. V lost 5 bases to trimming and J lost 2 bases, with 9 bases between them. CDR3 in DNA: TGTGCCAGCAGCACGGACAGACAAGAGACCCAGTACTTC. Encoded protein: CASSTDRQETQYF.

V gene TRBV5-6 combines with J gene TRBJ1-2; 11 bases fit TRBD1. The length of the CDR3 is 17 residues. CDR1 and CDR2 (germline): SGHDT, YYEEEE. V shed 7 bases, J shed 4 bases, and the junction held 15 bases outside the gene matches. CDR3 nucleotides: TGTGCCAGCGAAGGGACCGGACAGGGGGCGTTTTTCTATGGCTACACCTTC. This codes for CASEGTGQGAFFYGYTF.

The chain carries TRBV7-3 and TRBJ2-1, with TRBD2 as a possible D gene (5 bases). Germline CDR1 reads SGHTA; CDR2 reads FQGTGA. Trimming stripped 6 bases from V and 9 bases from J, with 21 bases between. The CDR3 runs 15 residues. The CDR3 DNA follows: TGTGCCAGCAGTTCTAGCCGGGTCCTCGGAGGTGAGCAGTTCTTC. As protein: CASSSSRVLGGEQFF.